The 21 T cell receptor beta chains below all came from one sample that was sequenced in a study of shared clonotypes between healthy human individuals. The repertoire was sequenced with immunoSEQ multiplex PCR; TCRdb's copy has only in-frame clones and lacks some. The sample contains 2 million to 3 million clones, 93% of which appear only once. Specimen: naive CD4+ T cells from PBMCs. Subset reported: CD45RA+ positively selected. All receptors derive from a young man in good health. Some clones in this sample may be carry-over from other donors' samples.

CDR3 residues: CASSLDFSYEQYF. CDR3 nucleotides: TGTGCCAGCAGCTTGGACTTCTCCTACGAGCAGTACTTC. The chain uses TRBV7-8 and TRBJ2-7; possible D gene TRBD2, 5 bases. In germline, CDR1 is SGHVS, CDR2 FQNEAQ. Trimming shortened V by 3 bases and J by 0 bases, and 6 bases separated the two germline ends. CDR3 length: 13 amino acids.

The chain carries TRBV7-3 and TRBJ2-1; 8 bases agree with TRBD2. This CDR3 has 15 amino acids. The J segment lost 7 bases and the V segment lost 1 base, leaving 6 bases of the junction unmatched. Germline V lookup: CDR1 SGHTA, CDR2 FQGTGA. CDR3 sequence (DNA): TGTGCCAGCAGCTTAAATGTCGGGAGGGTAAATGAGCAGTTCTTC. This codes for CASSLNVGRVNEQFF.

The rearrangement uses TRBV5-1 and TRBJ2-7, with 9 positions matching TRBD1. The CDR3 length is 15 residues. The V and J ends lost 0 bases and 4 bases, in that order; junction bases with no gene match: 5. The germline V gene encodes CDR1 SGHRS and CDR2 YFSETQ. CDR3 bases: TGCGCCAGCAGCTTGGTAGGGACAGGGCTTTACGAGCAGTACTTC. Translation gives CASSLVGTGLYEQYF.

This clone was observed a few times. The chain carries TRBV18 and TRBJ2-5, with D unclear. From germline, CDR1 is KGHSH and CDR2 LQKENI. V was shortened by 5 bases and J by 1 base, with 11 bases between the two germline ends. The length of the CDR3 is 14 residues. The DNA of the CDR3 is TGTGCCAGCTCAGGGCCGGCGACCCAAGAGACCCAGTACTTC. Protein product: CASSGPATQETQYF. Full variable domain (remainder filled in from reference TRBV18 and TRBJ2-5): NAGVMQNPRHLVRRRGQEARLRCSPMKGHSHVYWYRQLPEEGLKFMVYLQKENIIDESGMPKERFSAEFPKEGPSILRIQQVVRGDSAAYFCASSGPATQETQYFGPGTRLLVL.

The chain carries TRBV6-6 and TRBJ1-5, with D hard to call. Germline V gives CDR1 MNHNY, CDR2 SVGAGI (reference sequence). V dropped 0 bases and J dropped 8 bases, with 17 bases sitting between them. This CDR3 is 16 amino acids long. The CDR3 reads CASSYSSMRPGEPQHF. DNA for the CDR3: TGTGCCAGCAGTTACTCGAGCATGCGGCCTGGGGAGCCCCAGCATTTT.

The chain links TRBV11-2 to TRBJ2-1; TRBD2 aligns across 10 bases. The germline CDR1 and CDR2 sequences are SGHAT and FQNNGV. The trim removed 0 bases at V and 15 bases at J, leaving 8 bases unmatched. The CDR3 is made up of 14 amino acids. CDR3 nucleotide sequence: TGTGCCAGCAGCTTAGATCGTAAGCGGGAGGGCTTGTTCTTC. This translates into CASSLDRKREGLFF. The entire variable domain, with the rest obtained from reference TRBV11-2 and TRBJ2-1, is as follows: EAGVAQSPRYKIIEKRQSVAFWCNPISGHATLYWYQQILGQGPKLLIQFQNNGVVDDSQLPKDRFSAERLKGVDSTLKIQPAKLEDSAVYLCASSLDRKREGLFFGPGTRLTVL.

The chain couples TRBV6-1 to TRBJ1-2; 11 bases agree with TRBD1. Germline V lookup: CDR1 MNHNS, CDR2 SASEGT. Trimming at V came to 7 bases and at J to 6 bases, leaving 1 base not matched to a gene. The CDR3 extends over 12 amino acids. CDR3 nucleotides: TGTGCCAGCACGGACAGGGGGCATGGCTACACCTTC. Translating it yields CASTDRGHGYTF.

The chain is built from TRBV4-2 and TRBJ1-5; TRBD1 matches 7 bases. Germline lookup yields CDR1 LGHNA and CDR2 YNFKEQ. This CDR3 is 14 amino acids long. V lost 4 bases to trimming and J lost 5 bases; unmatched junction nucleotides: 5. DNA of the CDR3: TGTGCCAGCAGCCGACAGGGAGGGGATCAGCCCCAGCATTTT. Its protein is CASSRQGGDQPQHF.

This chain links TRBV9 with TRBJ1-3; no firm D call. CDR1 and CDR2 (germline): SGDLS, YYNGEE. V lost 3 bases, J lost 6 bases, and 4 bases lay in between. The CDR3 consists of 11 residues. As DNA, the CDR3 is TGTGCCAGCAGCGAGGAAAACACCATATATTTT. Amino acid sequence: CASSEENTIYF.

J is TRBJ2-5 and V is TRBV30; the D is unclear. V was trimmed by 3 bases and J by 5 bases, leaving 13 bases between them. CDR3 length: 13 residues. CDR1 and CDR2 from the germline V gene are GTSNPN and SVGIG (reference sequence). This CDR3 reads CAWSVTPLETQYF. DNA for the CDR3: TGTGCCTGGAGCGTAACACCTTTGGAGACCCAGTACTTC.

The chain recombines TRBV7-2 with TRBJ2-1, with TRBD2 identical over 14 bases. The CDR3 loop spans 15 amino acids. Looked up from germline, CDR1 is SGHTA and CDR2 is FQGNSA. The ends lost 10 bases at V and 6 bases at J; junction bases unmatched: 8. The CDR3 protein is CATDMGLAGANEQFF. DNA for the CDR3: TGTGCCACCGACATGGGACTAGCGGGAGCCAATGAGCAGTTCTTC.

This clone appeared a single time. The V gene is TRBV7-9, the J gene TRBJ2-5; either TRBD1 or TRBD2 may supply D (5 bases each). Germline V gives CDR1 SEHNR, CDR2 FQNEAQ (reference sequence). The CDR3 covers 15 residues. The V gene lost 10 bases and the J gene lost 3 bases, with 21 bases spanning the gap. The CDR3 loop is CATRLGERTEETQYF. The CDR3 DNA reads as TGTGCCACTCGTCTGGGGGAGAGGACGGAAGAGACCCAGTACTTC.

V gene TRBV4-1 combines with J gene TRBJ2-1; perhaps TRBD2 as D (5 bases). This CDR3 region has 13 residues. The germline CDR1 and CDR2 sequences are MGHRA and YSYEKL. The V end was cut by 3 bases, the J end by 7 bases, with 10 bases between. The CDR3 loop is CASSQPWENEQFF. The CDR3 nucleotides read TGCGCCAGCAGCCAGCCCTGGGAGAATGAGCAGTTCTTC.

CDR3 sequence reads: CASSVGGRDNQPQHF. The DNA for the CDR3 is TGTGCCAGCAGTGTTGGGGGGCGAGACAATCAGCCCCAGCATTTT. The chain couples TRBV6-4 to TRBJ1-5; possible D gene TRBD1, 6 bases. The germline gives CDR1 MRHNA, CDR2 SNTAGT. This CDR3 contains 15 residues. Trimming shortened V by 4 bases and J by 3 bases, and 13 bases separated the two germline ends.

The chain couples TRBV14 to TRBJ2-7; D may match TRBD1 or TRBD2 (5 bases each). The CDR3 has 13 residues. In germline, CDR1 is SGHDN, CDR2 FVKESK. Trimming removed 6 bases from V and 8 bases from J, with 17 bases in between. For the CDR3, the DNA is TGTGCCAGCAGTCCTTCAAGGGACCTCAAGCAGTACTTC. It yields the protein CASSPSRDLKQYF.

The chain employs TRBV4-1 and TRBJ1-1; 7 bases align to TRBD1. The CDR3 contains 18 residues. CDR1 is MGHRA, CDR2 YSYEKL, per germline. The junction had 14 bases not matched to a gene; V was cut back by 1 base and J by 3 bases. Here the CDR3 DNA reads TGCGCCAGCAGCCAAGGTCGCGGAGGGGGCTATGTGGACACTGAAGCTTTCTTT. Its protein is CASSQGRGGGYVDTEAFF.

CDR3: CASSVRSGSFTDTQYF. The CDR3 region has the DNA TGTGCCAGCAGCGTCCGAAGCGGGAGCTTCACAGATACGCAGTATTTT. The chain recombines TRBV9 with TRBJ2-3; 8 bases match TRBD2. The CDR3 sequence is 16 residues long. Germline CDR1 SGDLS, CDR2 YYNGEE. V dropped 2 bases and J dropped 2; count of bases not matched to a gene: 7. Together with reference TRBV9 and TRBJ2-3, the CDR3 gives the full variable domain: DSGVTQTPKHLITATGQRVTLRCSPRSGDLSVYWYQQSLDQGLQFLIQYYNGEERAKGNILERFSAQQFPDLHSELNLSSLELGDSALYFCASSVRSGSFTDTQYFGPGTRLTVL.

The rearrangement joins TRBV2 to TRBJ1-5; D is unresolved. Germline V CDR1 and CDR2: SNHLY, FYNNEI. CDR3 length: 16 amino acids. Trimming pared 3 bases from V and 0 bases from J, leaving 12 bases between. CDR3 residues: CASSDGSLYSNQPQHF. As DNA, the CDR3 is TGTGCCAGCAGTGACGGATCGCTATATAGCAATCAGCCCCAGCATTTT. The complete variable domain, with remaining parts taken from reference TRBV2 and TRBJ1-5, reads EPEVTQTPSHQVTQMGQEVILRCVPISNHLYFYWYRQILGQKVEFLVSFYNNEISEKSEIFDDQFSVERPDGSNFTLKIRSTKLEDSAMYFCASSDGSLYSNQPQHFGDGTRLSIL.

The chain joins TRBV18 to TRBJ2-7; weak D call: TRBD2 (6 bases). The CDR3 is made up of 14 amino acids. The V end was cut by 3 bases, the J end by 0 bases, with 9 bases between. Germline V gene sequence: CDR1 KGHSH, CDR2 LQKENI. This chain's CDR3 is CASSPRELSYEQYF. DNA for the CDR3: TGTGCCAGCTCACCCCGGGAGCTCTCCTACGAGCAGTACTTC.

The chain has TRBV6-6 and TRBJ1-5; perhaps TRBD1 as D (6 bases). Germline V CDR1 and CDR2: MNHNY, SVGAGI (reference sequence). Trimming stripped 7 bases from V and 13 bases from J, with 20 bases between. The CDR3 consists of 13 residues. The CDR3 region has the DNA TGTGCCAGCAAAAAATTTGAGGGGGTCCTGCAGCATTTT. Its protein is CASKKFEGVLQHF.

J is TRBJ1-2 and V is TRBV6-5; perhaps TRBD1 as D (5 bases). Germline lookup yields CDR1 MNHEY and CDR2 SVGAGI. This CDR3 comprises 14 residues. Trimming shortened V by 5 bases and J by 8 bases, and 18 bases separated the two germline ends. CDR3 residues: CASSDRDGNWGYTF. The CDR3 DNA is TGTGCCAGCAGTGACCGGGACGGTAACTGGGGCTACACCTTC.